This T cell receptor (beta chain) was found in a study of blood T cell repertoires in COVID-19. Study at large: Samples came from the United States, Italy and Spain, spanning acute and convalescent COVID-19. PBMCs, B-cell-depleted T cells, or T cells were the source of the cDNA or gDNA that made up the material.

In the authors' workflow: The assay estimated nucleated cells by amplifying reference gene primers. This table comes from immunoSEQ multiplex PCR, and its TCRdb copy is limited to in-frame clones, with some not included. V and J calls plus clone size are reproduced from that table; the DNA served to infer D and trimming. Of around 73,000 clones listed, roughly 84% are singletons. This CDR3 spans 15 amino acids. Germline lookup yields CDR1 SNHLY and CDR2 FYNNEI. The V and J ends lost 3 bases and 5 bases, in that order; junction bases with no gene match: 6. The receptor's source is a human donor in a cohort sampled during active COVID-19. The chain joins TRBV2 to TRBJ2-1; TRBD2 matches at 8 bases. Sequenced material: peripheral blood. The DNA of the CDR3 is TGTGCCAGCAGTGATCCGGGGGGGTTCCACAATGAGCAGTTCTTC. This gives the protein CASSDPGGFHNEQFF.